This record covers a single TCR beta chain. The data originate from a study of blood T cell repertoires in COVID-19. Generated by immunoSEQ multiplex PCR, the TCRdb table keeps only in-frame clones and is missing some. The table has about 43,000 clones, approximately 90% seen once; the top ten hold about a tenth. What was sequenced was peripheral blood. The clonotype originates from a woman of 80 years or more with active COVID-19.

The CDR3 nucleotides are TGTGCCTGGAGTCCTCTGGGAGTGACCTCTGAAGCTTTCTTT. Translating gives CAWSPLGVTSEAFF. The chain carries TRBV30 and TRBJ1-1, with unresolved D. CDR1 GTSNPN and CDR2 SVGIG come from the germline V gene (reference sequence). The V and J ends lost 2 bases and 6 bases respectively, with 16 bases between them. The CDR3 has 14 residues.